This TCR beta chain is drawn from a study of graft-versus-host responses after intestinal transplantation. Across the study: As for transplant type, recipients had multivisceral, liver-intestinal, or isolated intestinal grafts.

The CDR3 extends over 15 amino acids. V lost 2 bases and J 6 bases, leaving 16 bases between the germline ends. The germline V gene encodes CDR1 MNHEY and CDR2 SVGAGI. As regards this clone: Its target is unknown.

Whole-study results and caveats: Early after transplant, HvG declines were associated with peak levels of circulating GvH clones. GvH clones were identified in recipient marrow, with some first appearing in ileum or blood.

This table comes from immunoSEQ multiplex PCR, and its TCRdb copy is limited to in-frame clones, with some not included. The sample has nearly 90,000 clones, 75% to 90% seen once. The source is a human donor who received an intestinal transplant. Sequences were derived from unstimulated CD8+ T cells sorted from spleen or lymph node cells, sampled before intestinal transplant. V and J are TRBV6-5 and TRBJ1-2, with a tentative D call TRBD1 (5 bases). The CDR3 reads CASSYVWARDHGYTF. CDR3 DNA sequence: TGTGCCAGCAGTTACGTATGGGCCAGGGATCATGGCTACACCTTC.